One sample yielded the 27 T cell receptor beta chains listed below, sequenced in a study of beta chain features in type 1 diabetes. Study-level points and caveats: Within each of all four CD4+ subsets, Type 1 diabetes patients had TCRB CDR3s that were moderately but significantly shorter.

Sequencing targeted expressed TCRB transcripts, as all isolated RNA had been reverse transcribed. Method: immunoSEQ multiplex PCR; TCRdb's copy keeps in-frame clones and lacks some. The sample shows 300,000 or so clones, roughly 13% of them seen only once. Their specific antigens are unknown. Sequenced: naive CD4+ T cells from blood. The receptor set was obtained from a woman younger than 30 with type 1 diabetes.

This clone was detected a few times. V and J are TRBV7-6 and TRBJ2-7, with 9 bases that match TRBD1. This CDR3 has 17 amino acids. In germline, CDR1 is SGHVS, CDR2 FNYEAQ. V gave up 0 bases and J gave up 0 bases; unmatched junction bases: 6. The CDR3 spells CASSLAPGQGLSYEQYV. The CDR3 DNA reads TGTGCCAGCAGCTTAGCTCCGGGACAGGGCCTCTCCTACGAGCAGTACGTC.

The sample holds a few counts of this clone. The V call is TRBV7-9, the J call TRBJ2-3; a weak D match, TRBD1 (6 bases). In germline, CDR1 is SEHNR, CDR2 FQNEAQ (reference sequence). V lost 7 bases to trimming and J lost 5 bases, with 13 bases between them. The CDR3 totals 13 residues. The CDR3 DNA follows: TGTGCCAGCACCCCACAGGGCCGAGATACGCAGTATTTT. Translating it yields CASTPQGRDTQYF.

Here the CDR3 reads CAIRSSAGGFNEQFF. CDR3 nucleotides: TGTGCCATCAGATCATCGGCGGGAGGCTTCAATGAGCAGTTCTTC. This sequence joins TRBV10-3 and TRBJ2-1; 8 bases map to TRBD2. Germline CDR1 is ENHRY and CDR2 is SYGVKD. CDR3 length: 15 residues. V shed 6 bases, J shed 6 bases, and the junction held 10 bases outside the gene matches.

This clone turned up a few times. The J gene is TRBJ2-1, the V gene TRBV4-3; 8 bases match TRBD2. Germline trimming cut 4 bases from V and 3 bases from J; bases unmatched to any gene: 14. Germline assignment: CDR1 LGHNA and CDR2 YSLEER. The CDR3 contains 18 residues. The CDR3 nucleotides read TGCGCCAGCAGCCCAGACCTCGCTCCGGGAGGGTTCTACAATGAGCAGTTCTTC. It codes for CASSPDLAPGGFYNEQFF.

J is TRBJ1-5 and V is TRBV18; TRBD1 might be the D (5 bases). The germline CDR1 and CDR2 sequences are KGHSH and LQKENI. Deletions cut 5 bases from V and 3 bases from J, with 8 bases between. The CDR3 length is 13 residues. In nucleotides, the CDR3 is TGTGCCAGCTCAGACAGCCCCAATCAGCCCCAGCATTTT. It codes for CASSDSPNQPQHF.

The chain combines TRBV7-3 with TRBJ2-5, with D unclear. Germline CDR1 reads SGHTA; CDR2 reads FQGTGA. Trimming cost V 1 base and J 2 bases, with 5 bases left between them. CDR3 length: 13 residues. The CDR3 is CASSLKPQETQYF. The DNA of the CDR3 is TGTGCCAGCAGCTTAAAGCCACAAGAGACCCAGTACTTC.

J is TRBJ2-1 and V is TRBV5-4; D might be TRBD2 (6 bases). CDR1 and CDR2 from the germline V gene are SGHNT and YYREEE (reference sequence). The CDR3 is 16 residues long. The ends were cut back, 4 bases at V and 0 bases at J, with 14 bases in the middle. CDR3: CASSLGRDLSYNEQFF. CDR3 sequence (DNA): TGTGCCAGCAGCCTGGGGCGGGACCTCTCCTACAATGAGCAGTTCTTC.

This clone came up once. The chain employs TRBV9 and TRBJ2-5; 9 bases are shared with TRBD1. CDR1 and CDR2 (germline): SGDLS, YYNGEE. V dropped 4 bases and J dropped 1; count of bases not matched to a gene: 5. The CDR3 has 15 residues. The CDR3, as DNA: TGTGCCAGCAGCCCAACGGGACAGGGCCAAGAGACCCAGTACTTC. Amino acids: CASSPTGQGQETQYF.

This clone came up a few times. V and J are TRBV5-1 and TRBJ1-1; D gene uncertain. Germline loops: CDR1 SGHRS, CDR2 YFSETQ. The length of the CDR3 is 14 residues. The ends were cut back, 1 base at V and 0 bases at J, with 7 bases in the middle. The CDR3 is CASSLTRLNTEAFF. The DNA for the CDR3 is TGCGCCAGCAGCTTGACCAGGCTGAACACTGAAGCTTTCTTT.

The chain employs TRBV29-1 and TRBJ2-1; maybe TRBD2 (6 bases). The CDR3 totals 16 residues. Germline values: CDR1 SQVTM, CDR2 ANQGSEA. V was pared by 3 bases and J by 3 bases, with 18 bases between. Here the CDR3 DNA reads TGCAGCGTTGAGAGAGGCCGGGACTTTTACTACAATGAGCAGTTCTTC. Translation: CSVERGRDFYYNEQFF.

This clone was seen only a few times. The CDR3 loop reads CASSIQGPGNTIYF. DNA of the CDR3: TGTGCCAGCAGCATACAGGGGCCTGGAAACACCATATATTTT. V is TRBV25-1 and J is TRBJ1-3; 7 bases line up with TRBD1. CDR1 is MGHDK and CDR2 is SYGVNS in the germline V gene. The CDR3 length is 14 residues. V trimming: 6 bases; J trimming: 2 bases; junction bases outside the gene matches: 4.

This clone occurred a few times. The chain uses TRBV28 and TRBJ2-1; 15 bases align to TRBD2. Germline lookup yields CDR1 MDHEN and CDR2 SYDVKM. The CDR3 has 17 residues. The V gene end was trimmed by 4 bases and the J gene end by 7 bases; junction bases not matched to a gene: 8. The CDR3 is CASSSRWTSGRDNEQFF. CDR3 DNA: TGTGCCAGCAGTTCAAGGTGGACTAGCGGGAGGGATAATGAGCAGTTCTTC.

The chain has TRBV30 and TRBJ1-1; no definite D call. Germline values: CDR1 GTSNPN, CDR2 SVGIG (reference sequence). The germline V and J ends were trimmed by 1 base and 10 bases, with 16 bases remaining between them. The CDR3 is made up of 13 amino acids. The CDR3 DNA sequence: TGTGCCTGGAGTGGAACGATAGCCCGTTTAGCTTTCTTT. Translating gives CAWSGTIARLAFF. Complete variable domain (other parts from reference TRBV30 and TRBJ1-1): SQTIHQWPATLVQPVGSPLSLECTVEGTSNPNLYWYRQAAGRGLQLLFYSVGIGQISSEVPQNLSASRPQDRQFILSSKKLLLSDSGFYLCAWSGTIARLAFFGQGTRLTVV.

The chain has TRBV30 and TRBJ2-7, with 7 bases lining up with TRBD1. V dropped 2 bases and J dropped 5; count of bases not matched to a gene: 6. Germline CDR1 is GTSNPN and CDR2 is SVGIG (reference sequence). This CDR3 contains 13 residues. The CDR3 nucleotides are TGTGCCTGGAGTCGCGACAGGGAAGACGAGCAGTACTTC. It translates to CAWSRDREDEQYF.

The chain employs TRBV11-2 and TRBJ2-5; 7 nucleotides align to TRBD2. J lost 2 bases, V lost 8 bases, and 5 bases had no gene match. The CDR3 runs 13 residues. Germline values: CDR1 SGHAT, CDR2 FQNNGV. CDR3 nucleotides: TGTGCCAGCCGACCGGGGGGACAAGAGACCCAGTACTTC. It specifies CASRPGGQETQYF. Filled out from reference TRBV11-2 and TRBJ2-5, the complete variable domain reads EAGVAQSPRYKIIEKRQSVAFWCNPISGHATLYWYQQILGQGPKLLIQFQNNGVVDDSQLPKDRFSAERLKGVDSTLKIQPAKLEDSAVYLCASRPGGQETQYFGPGTRLLVL.

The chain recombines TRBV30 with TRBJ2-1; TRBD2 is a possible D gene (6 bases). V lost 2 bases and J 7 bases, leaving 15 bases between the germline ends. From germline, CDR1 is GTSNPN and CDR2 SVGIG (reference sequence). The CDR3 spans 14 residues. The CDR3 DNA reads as TGTGCCTGGAGTTGGTTCAGCGGGTGGAATGAGCAGTTCTTC. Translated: CAWSWFSGWNEQFF.

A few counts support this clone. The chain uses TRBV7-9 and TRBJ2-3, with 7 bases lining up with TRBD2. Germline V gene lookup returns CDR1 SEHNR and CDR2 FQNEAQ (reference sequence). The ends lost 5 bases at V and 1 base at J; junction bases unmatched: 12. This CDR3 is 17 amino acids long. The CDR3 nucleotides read TGTGCCAGCAGCCCCCTTAGGTTTCGGGAGGGCACAGATACGCAGTATTTT. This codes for CASSPLRFREGTDTQYF.

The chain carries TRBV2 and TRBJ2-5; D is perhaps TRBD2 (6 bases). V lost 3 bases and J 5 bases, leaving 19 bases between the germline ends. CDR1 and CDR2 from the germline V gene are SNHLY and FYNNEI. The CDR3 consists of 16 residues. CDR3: CASSDGGRGVWETQYF. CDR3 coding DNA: TGTGCCAGCAGTGACGGGGGACGGGGTGTTTGGGAGACCCAGTACTTC. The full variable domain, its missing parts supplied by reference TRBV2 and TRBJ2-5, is EPEVTQTPSHQVTQMGQEVILRCVPISNHLYFYWYRQILGQKVEFLVSFYNNEISEKSEIFDDQFSVERPDGSNFTLKIRSTKLEDSAMYFCASSDGGRGVWETQYFGPGTRLLVL.

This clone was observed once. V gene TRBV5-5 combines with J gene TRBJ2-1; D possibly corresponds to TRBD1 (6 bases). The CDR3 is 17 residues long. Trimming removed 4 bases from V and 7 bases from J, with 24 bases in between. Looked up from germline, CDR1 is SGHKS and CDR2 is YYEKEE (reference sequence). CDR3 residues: CASSHPLRSGVGNEQFF. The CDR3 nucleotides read TGTGCCAGCAGCCACCCATTGCGGTCAGGGGTTGGAAATGAGCAGTTCTTC.

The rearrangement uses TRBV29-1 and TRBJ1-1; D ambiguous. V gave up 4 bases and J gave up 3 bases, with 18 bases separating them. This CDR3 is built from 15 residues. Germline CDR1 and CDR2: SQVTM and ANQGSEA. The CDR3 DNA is TGCAGCGTTGGGTCGAACCTCCGGAGGGACACTGAAGCTTTCTTT. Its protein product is CSVGSNLRRDTEAFF.

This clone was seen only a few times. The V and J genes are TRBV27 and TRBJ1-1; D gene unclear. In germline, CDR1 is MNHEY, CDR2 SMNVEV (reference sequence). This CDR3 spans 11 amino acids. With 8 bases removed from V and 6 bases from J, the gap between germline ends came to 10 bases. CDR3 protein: CASLGRAEAFF. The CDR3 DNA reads TGTGCCAGCCTAGGGAGGGCTGAAGCTTTCTTT.

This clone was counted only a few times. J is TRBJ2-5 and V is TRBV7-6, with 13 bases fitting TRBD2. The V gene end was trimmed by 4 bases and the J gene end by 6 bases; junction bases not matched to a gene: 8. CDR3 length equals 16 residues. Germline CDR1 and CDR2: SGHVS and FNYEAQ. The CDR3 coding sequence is TGTGCCAGCAGCTCGTCCGGGACTAGCGGGACACAGACCCAGTACTTC. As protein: CASSSSGTSGTQTQYF. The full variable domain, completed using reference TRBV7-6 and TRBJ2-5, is GAGVSQSPRYKVTKRGQDVALRCDPISGHVSLYWYRQALGQGPEFLTYFNYEAQQDKSGLPNDRFSAERPEGSISTLTIQRTEQRDSAMYRCASSSSGTSGTQTQYFGPGTRLLVL.

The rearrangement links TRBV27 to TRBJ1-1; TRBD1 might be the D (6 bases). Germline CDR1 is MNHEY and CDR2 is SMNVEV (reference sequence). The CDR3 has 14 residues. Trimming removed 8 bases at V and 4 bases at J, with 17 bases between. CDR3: CASRTARLPTEAFF. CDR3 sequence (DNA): TGTGCCAGCCGGACAGCGCGATTACCCACTGAAGCTTTCTTT.

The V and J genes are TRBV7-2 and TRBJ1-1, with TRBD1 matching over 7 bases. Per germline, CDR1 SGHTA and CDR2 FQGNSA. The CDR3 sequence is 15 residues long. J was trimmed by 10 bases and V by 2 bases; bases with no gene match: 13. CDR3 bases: TGTGCCAGCAGCTTACGACAGCAGGGGGGAAGAGGAGCTTTCTTT. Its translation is CASSLRQQGGRGAFF.

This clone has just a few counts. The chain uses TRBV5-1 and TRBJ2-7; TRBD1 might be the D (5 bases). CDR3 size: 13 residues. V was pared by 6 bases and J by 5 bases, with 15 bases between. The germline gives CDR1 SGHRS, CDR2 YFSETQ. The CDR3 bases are TGCGCCAGCAACGACCACAAAGGGGACGAGCAGTACTTC. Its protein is CASNDHKGDEQYF.

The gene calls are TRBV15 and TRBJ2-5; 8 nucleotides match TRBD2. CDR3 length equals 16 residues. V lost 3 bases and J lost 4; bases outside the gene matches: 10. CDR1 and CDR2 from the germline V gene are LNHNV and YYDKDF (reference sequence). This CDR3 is CATSRGREGPRETQYF. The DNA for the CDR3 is TGTGCCACCAGCAGGGGACGGGAGGGCCCTCGAGAGACCCAGTACTTC. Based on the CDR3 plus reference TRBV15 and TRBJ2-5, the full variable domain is DAMVIQNPRYQVTQFGKPVTLSCSQTLNHNVMYWYQQKSSQAPKLLFHYYDKDFNNEADTPDNFQSRRPNTSFCFLDIRSPGLGDTAMYLCATSRGREGPRETQYFGPGTRLLVL.

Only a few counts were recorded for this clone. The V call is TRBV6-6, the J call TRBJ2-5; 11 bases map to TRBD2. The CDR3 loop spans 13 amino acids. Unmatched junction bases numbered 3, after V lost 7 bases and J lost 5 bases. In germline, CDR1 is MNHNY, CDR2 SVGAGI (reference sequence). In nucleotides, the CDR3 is TGTGCCAGCACTATAGCGGGAGGGGAGACCCAGTACTTC. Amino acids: CASTIAGGETQYF.